Listed below are T cell receptor beta chains from one sample, sequenced in a study of Graves' ophthalmopathy and Graves' hyperthyroidism. From the multiplex PCR reads, TCRdb called clonotypes with MiXCR, one entry per CDR3 protein. The profile shows about 620,000 distinct CDR3 sequences, approximately 22% of them singletons. What was sequenced was peripheral blood. The receptors come from a woman between 18 and 29 years old with stable Graves' hyperthyroidism. Some clones in this sample may be carry-over from other donors' samples. The conserved cysteine and the conserved F or W are not part of the CDR3 here. D genes are given only for firm matches.

J gene	V gene	D gene	CDR3 protein
TRBJ2-7	TRBV12-3/TRBV12-4	-	ASSLYDSSNEQY
TRBJ1-1	TRBV6-1	TRBD1	ASGRQGVKAF
TRBJ1-1	TRBV6-8	-	ASSYSRCRDAEAF
TRBJ2-7	TRBV6-1	-	ASRSTSYHEQY
TRBJ2-7	TRBV28	-	ASSLPGEGYEQY
TRBJ2-7	TRBV7-9	TRBD2	ASSLEAGRSYEQY
TRBJ2-2	TRBV30	-	AWSVRGPGELF
TRBJ2-7	TRBV10-3	TRBD1	AIREMTGSPYEQY
TRBJ2-7	TRBV5-1	TRBD1	ASSTGELGEQY
TRBJ1-2	TRBV15	-	ATSRARGPANYGYT
TRBJ2-7	TRBV5-5	-	ASSLVQASIGHEQY
TRBJ1-6	TRBV30	-	AWSVPLGENSPLH
TRBJ1-2	TRBV29-1	-	SVELFVGGDYGYT
TRBJ1-1	TRBV6-2/TRBV6-3	TRBD1	ASSPDRRPLNTEAF
TRBJ2-5	TRBV6-2/TRBV6-3	-	ATSRGGGETQY
TRBJ2-5	TRBV12-3/TRBV12-4	-	ASSFAGETQY
TRBJ2-7	TRBV28	-	ASRWGEGLTYEQY
TRBJ1-5	TRBV28	-	ASSRRGAGNQPQH
TRBJ2-5	TRBV9	-	ASSAPGRETQY